This entry lists 8 T cell receptor beta chains sequenced from one sample in a study of early T cells in non-severe SARS-CoV-2 infection (dated by TCRdb to the early 2020s). The method was 5' RACE. Instrument used: NextSeq 500. TCRdb reprocessing: public reads trimmed at Q25 with fastp, clones called with MiXCR, in-frame beta chains kept. Each entry merges the rows of one CDR3 protein and shows their most common DNA and genes. Counted in this sample were around 63,000 distinct CDR3 sequences; 10% to 15% of them appeared once. The ten top clones hold around 5.1% of the sample. Source material: whole blood. These TCRs come from an adult who was a healthcare worker with PCR-confirmed SARS-CoV-2 infection or an uninfected control (not recorded which).

The chain has TRBV5-1 and TRBJ2-2; weak D call: TRBD2 (6 bases). V was cut by 2 bases and J by 1 base, with 9 bases left in between. The CDR3 loop spans 15 amino acids. Germline V CDR1 and CDR2: SGHRS, YFSETQ. CDR3 residues: CASSLREKNTGELFF. The CDR3 DNA is TGCGCCAGCAGCTTACGGGAGAAGAACACCGGGGAGCTGTTTTTT.

This clonotype was recorded at least ten times. V usage is TRBV29-1 and J usage is TRBJ2-7, with a possible D match to TRBD2 (5 bases). The CDR3 is 11 amino acids. The germline V gene has CDR1 SQVTM and CDR2 ANQGSEA. Trimming took off 7 bases at V and 6 bases at J, with 13 bases between the two ends. The DNA for the CDR3 is TGCAGCGCCACACTAGTTCGCGAGCAGTACTTC. Amino acid sequence: CSATLVREQYF.

This clonotype was observed a handful of times. The chain recombines TRBV18 with TRBJ2-7; TRBD2 matches at 10 bases. Germline values: CDR1 KGHSH, CDR2 LQKENI. Unmatched junction bases numbered 1, after V lost 0 bases and J lost 5 bases. The CDR3 is 14 amino acids. In DNA, the CDR3 is TGTGCCAGCTCACCACCGGGGACTAGCGACGAGCAGTACTTC. This gives the protein CASSPPGTSDEQYF.

Remarks on this clonotype: A junction boundary mismatches the germline segment, possibly from a read error. The chain has TRBV9 and TRBJ1-3, with D perhaps TRBD1 (6 bases). Germline CDR1 SGDLS, CDR2 YYNGEE. This CDR3 comprises 15 residues. CDR3 region: CPSSECRGAGNTIYF. The CDR3 region has the DNA TGTCCCAGCAGCGAATGCAGGGGAGCTGGAAACACCATATATTTT.

This clonotype was picked up many times. The genes are TRBV18 and TRBJ1-6; perhaps TRBD1 as D (6 bases). In germline, CDR1 is KGHSH, CDR2 LQKENI. This CDR3 is built from 15 residues. V lost 3 bases and J 8 bases, leaving 14 bases between the germline ends. CDR3 sequence (DNA): TGTGCCAGCTCACCCCCCGCAGGGGTGGATTCACCCCTCCACTTT. The encoded protein is CASSPPAGVDSPLHF.

This clonotype turned up a few times. V gene TRBV11-3 combines with J gene TRBJ1-1; 12 bases match TRBD1. Germline CDR1 and CDR2: SGHNT and YENEEA. The CDR3 runs 16 residues. The V and J ends lost 3 bases and 7 bases, in that order; junction bases with no gene match: 9. The CDR3 coding sequence is TGTGCCAGCAGCTTGAGTGGGACAGGGGGCGGAAATGAAGCTTTCTTT. Translation: CASSLSGTGGGNEAFF. Combining the CDR3 with reference TRBV11-3 and TRBJ1-1 gives the whole variable domain EAGVVQSPRYKIIEKKQPVAFWCNPISGHNTLYWYLQNLGQGPELLIRYENEEAVDDSQLPKDRFSAERLKGVDSTLKIQPAELGDSAVYLCASSLSGTGGGNEAFFGQGTRLTVV.

This clonotype turned up a few times. The rearrangement joins TRBV6-6 to TRBJ2-5; 10 bases are shared with TRBD2. The CDR3 is made up of 17 amino acids. Germline lookup yields CDR1 MNHNY and CDR2 SVGAGI (reference sequence). Trimming removed 6 bases from V and 5 bases from J; junction bases left unmatched: 15. The CDR3 protein is CASSSSVMGLAHETQYF. CDR3 in DNA: TGTGCCAGCAGCTCCTCTGTTATGGGACTAGCGCATGAGACCCAGTACTTC.

V usage is TRBV16 and J usage is TRBJ1-2; a weak D match, TRBD1 (6 bases). Germline assignment: CDR1 KGHSY and CDR2 FQNENV. The CDR3 covers 15 residues. Trimming left V 2 bases short and J 8 bases short, with 18 bases between. The CDR3 region is CASSQGRQAGPGYTF. CDR3 coding DNA: TGTGCCAGCAGCCAAGGGAGACAGGCGGGACCAGGCTACACCTTC.